The TCR beta chain under discussion was sequenced for a study of blood T cell repertoires in COVID-19. Across the study: The samples span acute and convalescent COVID-19 from the United States, Italy and Spain.

A few counts support this clone. The CDR3 has 14 amino acids. Germline loops: CDR1 LGHDT, CDR2 YNNKEL (reference sequence). V lost 2 bases and J 5 bases, leaving 7 bases between the germline ends. Study processing details: By means of reference gene primer amplification, nucleated cell counts were estimated. The assay was immunoSEQ multiplex PCR, and TCRdb's table has in-frame clones only and misses some. That table is the source of V, J and clone size, and D and trimming were worked out from the DNA. The sample carries 200,000 or so clones, around 80% recorded once. Sequenced input: peripheral blood. The V gene is TRBV3-1 (or the pseudogene TRBV3-2), the J gene TRBJ1-6; perhaps TRBD1 as D (5 bases). The TCR was taken from a woman aged 65 to 85 with acute or convalescent COVID-19. The CDR3 reads CASSQRQHNSPLHF. DNA for the CDR3: TGTGCCAGCAGCCAAAGACAGCATAATTCACCCCTCCACTTT.